The 20 T cell receptor beta chains in this list originate from one sample, sequenced in a study of blood T cell repertoires in COVID-19. Produced via immunoSEQ multiplex PCR; TCRdb's table is partial and in-frame only. The sample holds 50,000 to 65,000 clones; around 88% are singletons and the top ten take around 6.6%. Specimen: peripheral blood. These receptors originate from a human donor in a cohort sampled during active COVID-19.

V usage is TRBV5-4 and J usage is TRBJ1-6, with 10 bases matching TRBD1. Germline loops: CDR1 SGHNT, CDR2 YYREEE (reference sequence). The V and J ends lost 2 bases and 7 bases, in that order; junction bases with no gene match: 6. The CDR3 spans 16 residues. This chain's CDR3 is CASSFPGQGENSPLHF. In DNA, the CDR3 is TGTGCCAGCAGCTTCCCCGGACAGGGGGAAAATTCACCCCTCCACTTT.

The chain recombines TRBV7-6 with TRBJ2-7; weak D call: TRBD2 (6 bases). Germline loops: CDR1 SGHVS, CDR2 FNYEAQ. The CDR3 consists of 15 residues. V lost 4 bases and J lost 5, with 18 bases in between. In nucleotides, the CDR3 is TGTGCCAGCAGCTCCCTAGGGCGGGAATCCCACGAGCAGTACTTC. Translating gives CASSSLGRESHEQYF.

This clone was seen just once. The chain recombines TRBV10-3 with TRBJ2-1; 7 bases map to TRBD2. Germline lookup yields CDR1 ENHRY and CDR2 SYGVKD. The V segment lost 2 bases and the J segment 8 bases; nucleotides outside the gene matches: 15. The CDR3 is 17 residues long. The CDR3 reads CAISEGPGGAKGDEQFF. CDR3 sequence (DNA): TGTGCCATCAGTGAGGGGCCGGGGGGAGCTAAAGGCGATGAGCAGTTCTTC.

V usage is TRBV7-6 and J usage is TRBJ2-7; D is uncertain. CDR1 is SGHVS, CDR2 FNYEAQ, per germline. The CDR3 contains 13 residues. V was shortened by 0 bases and J by 4 bases, with 7 bases between the two germline ends. CDR3 nucleotides: TGTGCCAGCAGCTTAGCGCAGGATTACGAGCAGTACTTC. Its translation is CASSLAQDYEQYF.

In this sample, this clone turned up once. This sequence joins TRBV7-8 and TRBJ2-3; 12 bases match TRBD2. This CDR3 is 20 amino acids long. CDR1 and CDR2 (germline): SGHVS, FQNEAQ. V lost 5 bases, J lost 0 bases, and 15 bases stayed unmatched. The DNA of the CDR3 is TGTGCCAGCAGCCCTACGCGACTAGCGGGAGTATCCACTAGCACAGATACGCAGTATTTT. Residues: CASSPTRLAGVSTSTDTQYF.

The chain joins TRBV27 to TRBJ2-3, with D hard to call. The CDR3 consists of 14 residues. V lost 7 bases, J lost 1 base, and 12 bases lay in between. Germline V gene data show CDR1 as MNHEY and CDR2 as SMNVEV (reference sequence). DNA of the CDR3: TGTGCCAGCACCCGAGACGCGGGCACAGATACGCAGTATTTT. This sequence encodes CASTRDAGTDTQYF.

The chain employs TRBV7-9 and TRBJ1-1; 7 bases agree with TRBD1. The CDR3 is made up of 14 amino acids. Germline V CDR1 and CDR2: SEHNR, FQNEAQ (reference sequence). Unmatched junction bases numbered 7, after V lost 6 bases and J lost 3 bases. The CDR3 reads CASSSTGDHTEAFF. In nucleotides, the CDR3 is TGTGCCAGCAGTAGTACAGGGGATCACACTGAAGCTTTCTTT.

V is TRBV7-9 and J is TRBJ2-1, with D possibly TRBD1 on 6 matching bases. V was trimmed by 11 bases and J by 10 bases, leaving 21 bases between them. From germline, CDR1 is SEHNR and CDR2 FQNEAQ (reference sequence). The CDR3 is 13 amino acids. In DNA, the CDR3 is TGTGCCTCGAATGGGGGCAGGGTCGACGAGCAGTTCTTC. This codes for CASNGGRVDEQFF.

The rearrangement links TRBV3-1 (or the pseudogene TRBV3-2) to TRBJ2-7; a possible D gene is TRBD2 (5 bases). With 4 bases removed from V and 2 bases from J, the gap between germline ends came to 12 bases. This CDR3 is built from 14 residues. CDR1 is LGHDT, CDR2 YNNKEL, per germline (reference sequence). CDR3 protein: CASSLRGLTYEQYF. CDR3 sequence (DNA): TGTGCCAGCAGCCTTCGCGGACTTACCTACGAGCAGTACTTC.

The chain combines TRBV5-4 with TRBJ2-7, with 7 nucleotides matching TRBD2. Germline V CDR1 and CDR2: SGHNT, YYREEE (reference sequence). This CDR3 is 14 amino acids long. V was pared by 3 bases and J by 2 bases, with 5 bases of the junction left unmatched. The CDR3 DNA reads as TGTGCCAGCAGCTACTCCGGGACTACCTACGAGCAGTACTTC. Protein sequence: CASSYSGTTYEQYF.

The chain uses TRBV28 and TRBJ1-2; maybe TRBD1 (5 bases). V lost 6 bases and J 2 bases, leaving 10 bases between the germline ends. CDR3 length equals 13 residues. From germline, CDR1 is MDHEN and CDR2 SYDVKM. The CDR3 spells CASSRAGNYGYTF. The CDR3 DNA sequence: TGTGCCAGCAGCCGAGCAGGGAACTATGGCTACACCTTC.

This chain uses TRBV5-1 with TRBJ2-5; 7 bases agree with TRBD1. Trimming removed 6 bases from V and 5 bases from J; junction bases left unmatched: 13. Germline V gene data show CDR1 as SGHRS and CDR2 as YFSETQ. There are 15 residues in the CDR3. Here the CDR3 reads CASTSTGELSETQYF. The CDR3 DNA sequence: TGCGCCAGCACCAGTACAGGGGAATTGAGTGAGACCCAGTACTTC.

This clone has only a few counts. The chain has TRBV19 and TRBJ1-2, with TRBD1 identical over 11 bases. This CDR3 comprises 14 residues. After removal of 9 bases from V and 4 bases from J, the junction contained 7 bases not matched to a gene. Germline CDR1 and CDR2: LNHDA and SQIVND (reference sequence). CDR3: CASRTGGLFYGYTF. For the CDR3, the DNA is TGTGCCAGCCGGACAGGGGGCTTGTTCTATGGCTACACCTTC.

The chain uses TRBV29-1 and TRBJ2-4; D call uncertain. V lost 8 bases to trimming and J lost 6 bases, with 11 bases between them. The CDR3 is 11 residues long. The V gene's germline CDR1 is SQVTM and CDR2 ANQGSEA. CDR3 sequence (DNA): TGCAGCCCCCGGGTCGGAAACATTCAGTACTTC. It codes for CSPRVGNIQYF.

This chain joins TRBV24-1 and TRBJ1-4; the D gene is possibly TRBD1 (6 bases). The V end lost 4 bases, the J end lost 11 bases, and 28 bases lay between the germline ends. The CDR3 covers 18 residues. CDR1 and CDR2 (germline): KGHDR, SFDVKD. CDR3 amino acids: CATSDPNRVGKKLGKLFF. In DNA, the CDR3 is TGTGCCACCAGTGACCCTAACAGGGTTGGGAAGAAACTGGGGAAACTGTTTTTT.

The chain combines TRBV19 with TRBJ1-5; 9 bases are a match to TRBD1. Per germline, CDR1 LNHDA and CDR2 SQIVND (reference sequence). The CDR3 has 16 residues. V was pared by 4 bases and J by 3 bases, with 7 bases of the junction left unmatched. Written as DNA, the CDR3 is TGTGCCAGTAGTACAGGACAGGGGAAGAACAATCAGCCCCAGCATTTT. It is translated as CASSTGQGKNNQPQHF.

The chain recombines TRBV6-4 with TRBJ2-5; the match to TRBD1 covers 8 bases. V lost 6 bases to trimming and J lost 5 bases; unmatched junction nucleotides: 8. Germline V gene sequence: CDR1 MRHNA, CDR2 SNTAGT. The CDR3 length is 14 residues. Here the CDR3 reads CASSPGGAGETQYF. The DNA for the CDR3 is TGTGCCAGCAGCCCAGGGGGCGCGGGGGAGACCCAGTACTTC.

This chain connects TRBV7-9 to TRBJ2-5; 7 bases are a match to TRBD1. The ends lost 5 bases at V and 2 bases at J; junction bases unmatched: 5. Germline V gene lookup returns CDR1 SEHNR and CDR2 FQNEAQ (reference sequence). The CDR3 covers 14 residues. The CDR3 DNA reads TGTGCCAGCAGCAATGACAGGGTTCAAGAGACCCAGTACTTC. Its translation: CASSNDRVQETQYF.

The chain carries TRBV7-8 and TRBJ2-2, with 9 bases lining up with TRBD1. With V trimmed by 5 bases and J by 1 base, 8 bases remained unmatched. CDR1 is SGHVS and CDR2 is FQNEAQ in the germline V gene. CDR3 length: 17 residues. CDR3 DNA sequence: TGTGCCAGCAGCCCGAGGACAGGGGACAAGAACACCGGGGAGCTGTTTTTT. Protein sequence: CASSPRTGDKNTGELFF.

The rearrangement links TRBV28 to TRBJ2-7; tentatively, D is TRBD1 (5 bases). Looked up from germline, CDR1 is MDHEN and CDR2 is SYDVKM. CDR3 length equals 12 residues. The V gene lost 6 bases and the J gene lost 3 bases, with 9 bases spanning the gap. CDR3 DNA: TGTGCCAGCAGCCCAGGGCGCTACGAGCAGTACTTC. This gives the protein CASSPGRYEQYF.